The 21 T cell receptor beta chains below come from one sample, sequenced in a study of T cells in Graves' hyperthyroidism and ophthalmopathy. RNA transcripts were the template for amplifying TCR beta CDR3 regions. A set of HTBI primers served as the primers for a first-round RT-PCR of the TCR CDR3. TCRdb fed the multiplex PCR reads into MiXCR, producing one record per CDR3 protein. Seen here are hundreds of thousands of distinct CDR3 sequences, about 14% observed once, and the top ten hold 28%. What was sequenced was blood. These receptors were obtained from a man in his forties or fifties with Graves' ophthalmopathy.

This chain uses TRBV6-4 with TRBJ2-7, with 10 bases lining up with TRBD2. J lost 0 bases, V lost 8 bases, and 10 bases had no gene match. The germline V gene has CDR1 MRHNA and CDR2 SNTAGT. The CDR3 covers 16 residues. The CDR3: CASLTSGDLYSYEQYF. The CDR3 DNA sequence: TGTGCCAGCCTAACTAGCGGGGACCTTTACTCCTACGAGCAGTACTTC.

The rearrangement uses TRBV5-8 and TRBJ2-5, with 10 bases matching TRBD2. The ends lost 5 bases at V and 10 bases at J; junction bases unmatched: 8. Germline V gene sequence: CDR1 SGHTS, CDR2 YDEGEE. This CDR3 has 13 residues. CDR3 in amino acids: CASRLLAGEGQYF. CDR3 DNA sequence: TGTGCCAGCAGACTCCTAGCGGGAGAGGGCCAGTACTTC.

At least ten counts were recorded for this clonotype. This sequence joins TRBV10-3 and TRBJ2-1; D is possibly TRBD1 or TRBD2 (5 bases each). The CDR3 runs 12 residues. The V gene's germline CDR1 is ENHRY and CDR2 SYGVKD. V gave up 5 bases and J gave up 7 bases, with 9 bases separating them. The CDR3 sequence is CAISNEGNEQFF. Written as DNA, the CDR3 is TGTGCCATCAGTAACGAGGGGAATGAGCAGTTCTTC.

V and J are TRBV24-1 and TRBJ2-1; the D gene is possibly TRBD1 (5 bases). V was shortened by 5 bases and J by 6 bases, with 16 bases between the two germline ends. CDR1 and CDR2 from the germline V gene are KGHDR and SFDVKD. The CDR3 has 15 amino acids. The CDR3 loop is CATSGSRARFNEQFF. CDR3 in DNA: TGTGCCACCAGTGGGTCCAGGGCACGTTTCAATGAGCAGTTCTTC.

This clonotype was counted many times. The rearrangement uses TRBV28 and TRBJ1-2; weak D call: TRBD1 (6 bases). CDR3 length equals 15 residues. The germline V gene encodes CDR1 MDHEN and CDR2 SYDVKM. Trimming took 4 bases from V and 8 from J, leaving 20 bases between them. CDR3 sequence: CASSWADRGMYGYTF. CDR3 sequence (DNA): TGTGCCAGCAGTTGGGCGGACAGAGGAATGTACGGCTACACCTTC.

Ten or more counts support this clonotype. In DNA, the CDR3 is TGTGCCAGCAGCCTACTGGATTCACCCCTCCACTTT. This translates into CASSLLDSPLHF. The chain has TRBV28 and TRBJ1-6; D not resolved. The CDR3 totals 12 residues. CDR1 is MDHEN, CDR2 SYDVKM, per germline. Trimming pared 6 bases from V and 8 bases from J, leaving 8 bases between.

This clonotype was counted a few times. The rearrangement joins TRBV12-3 or TRBV12-4 to TRBJ1-1, with a weak D call TRBD1 (5 bases). V lost 4 bases and J 5 bases, leaving 17 bases between the germline ends. The CDR3 sequence is 15 residues long. The CDR3 sequence is CASSWLGLQGTEAFF. CDR3 DNA sequence: TGTGCCAGCAGTTGGCTCGGGCTTCAGGGTACTGAAGCTTTCTTT.

This clonotype was seen a few times. The V and J genes are TRBV19 and TRBJ2-2, with 7 nucleotides matching TRBD1. This CDR3 has 18 amino acids. Germline lookup yields CDR1 LNHDA and CDR2 SQIVND (reference sequence). V was clipped by 5 bases and J by 2 bases; unmatched bases: 14. The CDR3, as DNA: TGTGCCAGTAGTGCTACGGGACAGCTTCTAGCCAACACCGGGGAGCTGTTTTTT. Its protein is CASSATGQLLANTGELFF.

This clonotype was observed a few times. V is TRBV3-1 and J is TRBJ1-6, with D hard to call. Germline V gene sequence: CDR1 LGHDT, CDR2 YNNKEL (reference sequence). The CDR3 consists of 13 residues. The germline V and J ends were trimmed by 0 bases and 10 bases, with 7 bases remaining between them. The CDR3 coding sequence is TGTGCCAGCAGCCAAGACCGGGGATCACCCCTCCACTTT. It specifies CASSQDRGSPLHF.

This clonotype was detected only a few times. The J gene is TRBJ1-6, the V gene TRBV6-5; D is ambiguous. Germline V gives CDR1 MNHEY, CDR2 SVGAGI. Trimming took 1 base from V and 7 from J, leaving 11 bases between them. The CDR3 consists of 15 residues. The CDR3 here is CASSYFDPGNSPLHF. CDR3 in DNA: TGTGCCAGCAGTTACTTTGACCCTGGGAATTCACCCCTCCACTTT.

The sample holds many counts of this clonotype. The rearrangement uses TRBV3-1 and TRBJ1-2; D unclear. V was trimmed by 4 bases and J by 6 bases, leaving 15 bases between them. CDR3 length: 14 amino acids. Germline assignment: CDR1 LGHDT and CDR2 YNNKEL (reference sequence). Here the CDR3 reads CASSLGGTKDGYTF. For the CDR3, the DNA is TGTGCCAGCAGCCTGGGTGGAACGAAGGATGGCTACACCTTC.

This clonotype was counted many times. The chain employs TRBV12-3 or TRBV12-4 and TRBJ2-3; tentatively, D is TRBD2 (6 bases). V was pared by 5 bases and J by 6 bases, with 15 bases between. The CDR3 has 14 residues. In DNA form, the CDR3 reads TGTGCCAGCAGTCCCCGGAGGGAGCGGGATACGCAGTATTTT. Encoded protein: CASSPRRERDTQYF.

This clonotype occurred a few times. The J gene is TRBJ2-7, the V gene TRBV15; D is ambiguous. Trimming took 4 bases from V and 3 from J, leaving 7 bases between them. The CDR3 length is 12 residues. The germline CDR1 and CDR2 sequences are LNHNV and YYDKDF (reference sequence). Here the CDR3 reads CATSNDNYEQYF. In DNA form, the CDR3 reads TGTGCCACCAGCAACGACAACTACGAGCAGTACTTC.

This clonotype was seen at least ten times. The chain employs TRBV9 and TRBJ2-1; 10 bases match TRBD2. J lost 8 bases, V lost 0 bases, and 8 bases had no gene match. The CDR3 runs 16 residues. CDR1 is SGDLS and CDR2 is YYNGEE in the germline V gene. CDR3 in amino acids: CASSVGSSGSGDEQFF. As DNA, the CDR3 is TGTGCCAGCAGCGTAGGTTCTAGCGGGAGTGGAGATGAGCAGTTCTTC.

The CDR3 nucleotides are TGTGCCAGCAGCATAAAACCCACACAAGAGACCCAGTACTTC. Its protein product is CASSIKPTQETQYF. This chain uses TRBV9 with TRBJ2-5; D is ambiguous. The CDR3 runs to 14 residues. Germline assignment: CDR1 SGDLS and CDR2 YYNGEE. V was trimmed by 4 bases and J by 2 bases, leaving 12 bases between them.

This sequence joins TRBV28 and TRBJ2-7, with D possibly matching TRBD2 (5 bases). Trimming stripped 8 bases from V and 0 bases from J, with 11 bases between. CDR3 length: 13 residues. Germline values: CDR1 MDHEN, CDR2 SYDVKM. DNA of the CDR3: TGTGCCAGCTGCCCGGGATACTCCTACGAGCAGTACTTC. This gives the protein CASCPGYSYEQYF.

Only a few counts were recorded for this clonotype. This may come from a read error, since a much larger clone is one base off. Lacking the conserved final phenylalanine or tryptophan, this CDR3 likely reflects a read error. The chain recombines TRBV18 with TRBJ1-1; D is ambiguous. Germline V gene data show CDR1 as KGHSH and CDR2 as LQKENI. The ends were cut back, 5 bases at V and 2 bases at J, with 9 bases in the middle. The CDR3 loop spans 13 amino acids. As DNA, the CDR3 is TGTGCCAGCTCATCAGCGGGAAACACTGAAGCTTTCCTT. Translation: CASSSAGNTEAFL.

Ten or more counts support this clonotype. V is TRBV11-1 and J is TRBJ2-1; TRBD2 aligns across 8 bases. Germline CDR1 is SGHAT and CDR2 is FQDESV (reference sequence). The trim removed 7 bases at V and 5 bases at J, leaving 10 bases unmatched. The CDR3 is made up of 15 amino acids. The CDR3 loop is CASNRRTSRNNEQFF. CDR3 in DNA: TGTGCCAGCAACCGTAGGACTAGCCGAAACAATGAGCAGTTCTTC.

Many counts were recorded for this clonotype. This chain connects TRBV12-3 or TRBV12-4 to TRBJ2-1; 10 bases map to TRBD2. Trimming took 3 bases from V and 5 from J; bases not matched to a gene: 4. CDR3 length: 15 amino acids. CDR3 bases: TGTGCCAGCAGTTTTGGACTAGCGGAAAACAATGAGCAGTTCTTC. Translation gives CASSFGLAENNEQFF.

This clonotype has at least ten counts. The chain joins TRBV3-1 to TRBJ1-1; 10 nucleotides agree with TRBD1. V lost 4 bases to trimming and J lost 3 bases; unmatched junction nucleotides: 8. The CDR3 has 16 amino acids. CDR1 is LGHDT, CDR2 YNNKEL, per germline (reference sequence). The CDR3 sequence is CASSPSDRGRDTEAFF. CDR3 DNA: TGTGCCAGCAGCCCCAGCGACAGGGGGCGCGACACTGAAGCTTTCTTT.

As concerns this clonotype: An end of the junction differs from the germline gene, which may be a read error. The chain joins TRBV11-2 to TRBJ1-1; TRBD1 matches 10 bases. This CDR3 region has 15 residues. The V gene's germline CDR1 is SGHAT and CDR2 FQNNGV. DNA for the CDR3: TGTGTCAGCAGCCCGAGACAGGGGGCGAACACTGAGGCTTTCTTT. As protein: CVSSPRQGANTEAFF.